This T cell receptor (beta chain) is from a study of patients and donors after allogeneic stem cell transplantation. This clonotype was seen a few times. Germline lookup yields CDR1 SGHAT and CDR2 FQNNGV. The CDR3 is made up of 16 amino acids. Between the trimmed V and J ends, which lost 2 bases and 3 bases, there was a span of 13 bases. TCRdb re-analysed the RT-PCR reads in MiXCR, keeping a single row per CDR3 protein. The profile shows hundreds of thousands of distinct CDR3 sequences, 16% of them singletons. The sample comprised blood, either unsorted or a sorted T cell fraction (not recorded which). The receptor comes from a human donor who was either an allogeneic HSCT recipient or a stem cell or donor lymphocyte infusion donor (not recorded which). It is not recorded whose cells these are; they may come from a transplant donor. The chain uses TRBV11-2 and TRBJ1-4; a possible D gene is TRBD1 (5 bases). CDR3 nucleotides: TGTGCCAGCAGCTTAAGTTGGGGGATGTCTAATGAAAAACTGTTTTTT. Protein product: CASSLSWGMSNEKLFF.